One sample yielded the 27 T cell receptor beta chains listed below, sequenced in a study of T cell responses to AZD1222 COVID-19 vaccine. Assay used: immunoSEQ multiplex PCR; TCRdb lists only in-frame clones, some missing. In the table there are tens of thousands of clones, around 81% of which are singletons. The sample in question was peripheral blood, obtained on day 0 of AZD1222 vaccination. These receptors came from an adult in good health.

This chain connects TRBV5-5 to TRBJ2-3; D may be TRBD1 (6 bases). The V gene's germline CDR1 is SGHKS and CDR2 YYEKEE (reference sequence). The length of the CDR3 is 15 residues. Deletions cut 4 bases from V and 1 base from J, with 13 bases between. CDR3 DNA sequence: TGTGCCAGCAGCCACCGGGACACCGGCACAGATACGCAGTATTTT. Its protein product is CASSHRDTGTDTQYF. Combining the CDR3 with reference TRBV5-5 and TRBJ2-3 gives the whole variable domain DAGVTQSPTHLIKTRGQQVTLRCSPISGHKSVSWYQQVLGQGPQFIFQYYEKEERGRGNFPDRFSARQFPNYSSELNVNALLLGDSALYLCASSHRDTGTDTQYFGPGTRLTVL.

This clone was recorded only once. V usage is TRBV5-1 and J usage is TRBJ2-1, with D unresolved. The V end lost 2 bases, the J end lost 6 bases, and 12 bases lay between the germline ends. The CDR3 is 14 residues long. Germline V gene data show CDR1 as SGHRS and CDR2 as YFSETQ. CDR3 coding DNA: TGCGCCAGCAGCTTAGAAGCGCCGGGCAATGAGCAGTTCTTC. Protein product: CASSLEAPGNEQFF.

The chain recombines TRBV5-1 with TRBJ1-1; a possible D gene is TRBD1 (6 bases). Trimming pared 4 bases from V and 1 base from J, leaving 14 bases between. The CDR3 loop spans 15 amino acids. Per germline, CDR1 SGHRS and CDR2 YFSETQ. CDR3 bases: TGCGCCAGCAGCCGAATCAGAGGGGGGAACACTGAAGCTTTCTTT. It encodes CASSRIRGGNTEAFF.

The rearrangement links TRBV28 to TRBJ2-1; D is ambiguous. CDR1 and CDR2 (germline): MDHEN, SYDVKM. The germline V and J ends were trimmed by 3 bases and 7 bases, with 4 bases remaining between them. The CDR3 has 11 residues. The CDR3 reads CASSFLNEQFF. CDR3 coding DNA: TGTGCCAGCAGTTTTCTGAATGAGCAGTTCTTC.

The count of this clone is one. The genes are TRBV5-4 and TRBJ2-1; 9 bases fit TRBD1. Germline V CDR1 and CDR2: SGHNT, YYREEE (reference sequence). This CDR3 contains 14 residues. Trimming cost V 4 bases and J 7 bases; bases outside gene matches: 6. CDR3 loop: CASSQGQGSNEQFF. In DNA, the CDR3 is TGTGCCAGCAGCCAAGGACAGGGGTCAAATGAGCAGTTCTTC.

This clone has just a few counts. The chain has TRBV2 and TRBJ2-2; D is ambiguous. V was clipped by 6 bases and J by 7 bases, with 9 bases between them. The CDR3 totals 12 residues. Germline assignment: CDR1 SNHLY and CDR2 FYNNEI. CDR3 loop: CASSLLGGELFF. DNA for the CDR3: TGTGCCAGCAGCTTACTTGGCGGGGAGCTGTTTTTT. Variable domain in full (rest from reference TRBV2 and TRBJ2-2): EPEVTQTPSHQVTQMGQEVILRCVPISNHLYFYWYRQILGQKVEFLVSFYNNEISEKSEIFDDQFSVERPDGSNFTLKIRSTKLEDSAMYFCASSLLGGELFFGEGSRLTVL.

The chain has TRBV6-5 and TRBJ1-5, with a possible D match to TRBD1 (6 bases). From germline, CDR1 is MNHEY and CDR2 SVGAGI. This CDR3 contains 15 residues. Trimming removed 7 bases at V and 3 bases at J, with 16 bases between. The CDR3 DNA reads TGTGCCAGCACCCTCAGGGGCCCCTCCAATCAGCCCCAGCATTTT. This encodes CASTLRGPSNQPQHF.

The rearrangement uses TRBV6-7 and TRBJ1-2, with D possibly being TRBD1 (6 bases). TRBV6-7 is treated as an ORF (open reading frame) with a function not yet certain. There are 19 residues in the CDR3. Between the trimmed V and J ends, which lost 0 bases and 7 bases, there was a span of 27 bases. The CDR3: CASSYSPGHPLRLSFGYTF. CDR3 coding DNA: TGTGCCAGCAGTTACTCTCCGGGACACCCCTTAAGGCTCTCCTTTGGCTACACCTTC.

The chain is built from TRBV14 and TRBJ2-2; D may be TRBD2 (6 bases). CDR1 and CDR2 from the germline V gene are SGHDN and FVKESK. The CDR3 runs 16 residues. V was trimmed by 2 bases and J by 3 bases, leaving 13 bases between them. CDR3 bases: TGTGCCAGCAGCCAAAGCGGAGGGATTTACACCGGGGAGCTGTTTTTT. This codes for CASSQSGGIYTGELFF.

The rearrangement links TRBV30 to TRBJ1-1; TRBD1 is a possible D gene (5 bases). The CDR3 contains 16 residues. Germline CDR1 and CDR2: GTSNPN and SVGIG (reference sequence). V shed 2 bases and J shed 1 base, with 17 bases lying between them. The CDR3 DNA follows: TGTGCCTGGAGTTTAATCATGGGGCAATGGAACACTGAAGCTTTCTTT. Its protein product is CAWSLIMGQWNTEAFF.

The V call is TRBV25-1, the J call TRBJ1-2; 7 bases map to TRBD1. The CDR3 length is 14 residues. Trimming took 2 bases from V and 7 from J; bases not matched to a gene: 7. Germline CDR1 is MGHDK and CDR2 is SYGVNS. CDR3 in amino acids: CASSERRGPGGYTF. CDR3 sequence (DNA): TGTGCCAGCAGTGAAAGGAGGGGGCCAGGTGGCTACACCTTC.

The chain carries TRBV30 and TRBJ2-3; TRBD2 might be the D (7 bases). Germline lookup yields CDR1 GTSNPN and CDR2 SVGIG (reference sequence). V was pared by 2 bases and J by 0 bases, with 15 bases between. This CDR3 is 16 amino acids long. For the CDR3, the DNA is TGTGCCTGGAGTAGGGGGGGGCGAAGAAGCACAGATACGCAGTATTTT. Translated: CAWSRGGRRSTDTQYF. Full variable domain (rest looked up from reference TRBV30 and TRBJ2-3): SQTIHQWPATLVQPVGSPLSLECTVEGTSNPNLYWYRQAAGRGLQLLFYSVGIGQISSEVPQNLSASRPQDRQFILSSKKLLLSDSGFYLCAWSRGGRRSTDTQYFGPGTRLTVL.

V usage is TRBV7-4 and J usage is TRBJ2-7, with TRBD2 identical over 10 bases. CDR3 length: 17 amino acids. Germline CDR1 is SGHVT and CDR2 is SQSDAQ. Trimming at V came to 2 bases and at J to 5 bases, leaving 12 bases not matched to a gene. The chain's CDR3 is CASSLIRLAGECHEQYF. Written as DNA, the CDR3 is TGTGCCAGCAGCTTAATTCGGCTAGCGGGAGAGTGCCACGAGCAGTACTTC.

As for this clone: Compared with germline, one end of the junction differs, possibly owing to a read error. DNA of the CDR3: TGTGCCAGCAGTTACGAAGCCCGGGGTGCCCCGGACTTC. Amino acids: CASSYEARGAPDF. The rearrangement links TRBV6-6 to TRBJ2-4; possibly TRBD2 for D (5 bases). CDR1 is MNHNY and CDR2 is SVGAGI in the germline V gene (reference sequence). CDR3 length: 13 residues.

CDR3 protein: CSVTLTGADGYTF. The CDR3 DNA sequence: TGCAGCGTTACCCTTACAGGGGCGGACGGCTACACCTTC. V usage is TRBV29-1 and J usage is TRBJ1-2; 7 bases fit TRBD1. The V and J ends lost 5 bases and 8 bases, in that order; junction bases with no gene match: 11. This CDR3 has 13 residues. Germline CDR1 reads SQVTM; CDR2 reads ANQGSEA.

The chain links TRBV5-4 to TRBJ2-3, with 9 bases matching TRBD2. Germline assignment: CDR1 SGHNT and CDR2 YYREEE (reference sequence). The trim removed 0 bases at V and 2 bases at J, leaving 4 bases unmatched. The CDR3 has 16 amino acids. The CDR3, as DNA: TGTGCCAGCAGCTTGGCTAGCGGGATATTCACAGATACGCAGTATTTT. Amino acid sequence: CASSLASGIFTDTQYF.

The chain links TRBV18 to TRBJ2-7; D is ambiguous. Trimming stripped 0 bases from V and 2 bases from J, with 8 bases between. The CDR3 runs to 14 residues. Germline-derived CDR1 and CDR2 are KGHSH and LQKENI. CDR3 region: CASSPPAQAYEQYF. The CDR3 nucleotides are TGTGCCAGCTCACCACCGGCCCAGGCCTACGAGCAGTACTTC.

This clone was recorded only once. The chain has TRBV20-1 and TRBJ1-2; D perhaps matches TRBD1 (5 bases). The length of the CDR3 is 14 residues. Trimming took off 5 bases at V and 8 bases at J, with 21 bases between the two ends. The germline gives CDR1 DFQATT, CDR2 SNEGSKA (reference sequence). The CDR3: CSAGDGRGSRGYTF. The CDR3 nucleotides read TGCAGTGCTGGTGACGGGAGGGGATCGAGGGGCTACACCTTC.

The V and J genes are TRBV23-1 and TRBJ2-2, with 10 positions matching TRBD2. TRBV23-1 is marked as an open reading frame, function uncertain. V was pared by 9 bases and J by 1 base, with 14 bases of the junction left unmatched. The CDR3 loop spans 18 amino acids. CDR3 loop: CASSSGRSEPKNTGELFF. The CDR3, as DNA: TGCGCCAGTTCTAGCGGGAGATCGGAGCCCAAGAACACCGGGGAGCTGTTTTTT.

This clone appeared once. The chain is built from TRBV7-8 and TRBJ1-3, with D perhaps TRBD1 (5 bases). The CDR3 runs 15 residues. Germline assignment: CDR1 SGHVS and CDR2 FQNEAQ. Trimming stripped 3 bases from V and 3 bases from J, with 12 bases between. The CDR3 DNA reads as TGTGCCAGCAGCTTCAATGGGGCCGGTGGAAACACCATATATTTT. Encoded protein: CASSFNGAGGNTIYF.

The chain combines TRBV29-1 with TRBJ1-2; no firm D call. The V gene's germline CDR1 is SQVTM and CDR2 ANQGSEA. The CDR3 extends over 13 amino acids. Trimming removed 4 bases at V and 0 bases at J, with 9 bases between. CDR3 in DNA: TGCAGCGTTGGAGGCCAAGCTAACTATGGCTACACCTTC. Translating gives CSVGGQANYGYTF.

This chain links TRBV15 with TRBJ1-1, with 8 bases fitting TRBD1. This CDR3 is 15 amino acids long. The V gene end was trimmed by 3 bases and the J gene end by 5 bases; junction bases not matched to a gene: 8. Looked up from germline, CDR1 is LNHNV and CDR2 is YYDKDF (reference sequence). This CDR3 is CATSRDRAQRTEAFF. CDR3 nucleotide sequence: TGTGCCACCAGCAGGGACAGGGCACAGAGGACTGAAGCTTTCTTT.

V usage is TRBV4-1 and J usage is TRBJ1-5; tentative D call: TRBD1 (5 bases). This CDR3 is 15 amino acids long. Between the trimmed V and J ends, which lost 0 bases and 1 base, there was a span of 7 bases. Per germline, CDR1 MGHRA and CDR2 YSYEKL. In nucleotides, the CDR3 is TGCGCCAGCAGCCAAGAGGGGACGAGCAATCAGCCCCAGCATTTT. This codes for CASSQEGTSNQPQHF.

The chain links TRBV6-5 to TRBJ1-4; D unresolved. V was cut by 5 bases and J by 5 bases, with 9 bases left in between. Germline V gene data show CDR1 as MNHEY and CDR2 as SVGAGI. The CDR3 contains 13 residues. CDR3 sequence: CASSQVVNEKLFF. The CDR3 DNA reads as TGTGCCAGCAGTCAGGTCGTGAATGAAAAACTGTTTTTT.

In its sample, this clone was seen once. V gene TRBV19 combines with J gene TRBJ1-1; D possibly corresponds to TRBD1 (5 bases). There are 14 residues in the CDR3. Trimming pared 5 bases from V and 5 bases from J, leaving 15 bases between. The germline V gene encodes CDR1 LNHDA and CDR2 SQIVND (reference sequence). The CDR3 here is CASSPPARGTEAFF. The CDR3, as DNA: TGTGCCAGTAGTCCCCCAGCCCGGGGGACTGAAGCTTTCTTT.

The V call is TRBV28, the J call TRBJ1-3, with a weak D call TRBD1 (5 bases). The germline V and J ends were trimmed by 6 bases and 1 base, with 10 bases remaining between them. This CDR3 has 14 residues. Germline loops: CDR1 MDHEN, CDR2 SYDVKM. CDR3 nucleotide sequence: TGTGCCAGCAGAAACGGGGGTTCTGGAAACACCATATATTTT. Its protein product is CASRNGGSGNTIYF.

The chain uses TRBV28 and TRBJ1-2; D is possibly TRBD1 (5 bases). The germline CDR1 and CDR2 sequences are MDHEN and SYDVKM. This CDR3 is built from 13 residues. V was shortened by 3 bases and J by 4 bases, with 9 bases between the two germline ends. The DNA of the CDR3 is TGTGCCAGCAGTTTCGGGGCCTTCTATGGCTACACCTTC. Amino acids: CASSFGAFYGYTF.